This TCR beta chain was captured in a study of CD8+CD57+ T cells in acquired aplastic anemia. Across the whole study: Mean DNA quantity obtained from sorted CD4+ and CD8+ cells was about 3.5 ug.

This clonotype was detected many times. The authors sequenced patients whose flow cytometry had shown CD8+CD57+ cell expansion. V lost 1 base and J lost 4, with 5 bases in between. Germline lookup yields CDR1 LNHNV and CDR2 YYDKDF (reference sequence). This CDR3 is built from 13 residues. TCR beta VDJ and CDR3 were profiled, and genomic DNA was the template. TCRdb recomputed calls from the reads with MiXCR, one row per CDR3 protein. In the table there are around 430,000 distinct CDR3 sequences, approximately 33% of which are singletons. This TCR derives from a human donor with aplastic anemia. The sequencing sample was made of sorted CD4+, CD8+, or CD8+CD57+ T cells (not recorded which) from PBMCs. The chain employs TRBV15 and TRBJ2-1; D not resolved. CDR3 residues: CATSRGQYNEQFF. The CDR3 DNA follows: TGTGCCACCAGCAGAGGGCAGTACAATGAGCAGTTCTTC. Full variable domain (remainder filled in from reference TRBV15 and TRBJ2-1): DAMVIQNPRYQVTQFGKPVTLSCSQTLNHNVMYWYQQKSSQAPKLLFHYYDKDFNNEADTPDNFQSRRPNTSFCFLDIRSPGLGDTAMYLCATSRGQYNEQFFGPGTRLTVL.